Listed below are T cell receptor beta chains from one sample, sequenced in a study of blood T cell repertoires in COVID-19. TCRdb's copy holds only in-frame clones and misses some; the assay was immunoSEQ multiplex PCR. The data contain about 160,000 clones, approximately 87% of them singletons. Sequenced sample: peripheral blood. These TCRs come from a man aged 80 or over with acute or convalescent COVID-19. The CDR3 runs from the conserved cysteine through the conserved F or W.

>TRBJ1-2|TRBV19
CASSMTGGYYGYTF
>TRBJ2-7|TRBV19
CASSISGTTPSYEQYF
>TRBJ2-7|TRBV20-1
CSASLADAYEQYF
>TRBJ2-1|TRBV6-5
CASMGQGSYNEQFF
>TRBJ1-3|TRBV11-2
CASSSRFTSGNTIYF
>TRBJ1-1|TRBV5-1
CASSRQGPGTEAFF
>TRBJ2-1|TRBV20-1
CSASAVLAGSYNEQFF
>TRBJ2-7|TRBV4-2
CASSQAGLSAYEQYF
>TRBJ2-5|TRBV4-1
CASSQEGTGTLETQYF
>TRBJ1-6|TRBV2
CASRGTGRVSPLHF
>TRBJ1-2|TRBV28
CASSWGQSNYGYTF
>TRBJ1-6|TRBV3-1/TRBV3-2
CASSQESSYNSPLHF
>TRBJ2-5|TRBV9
CASSNPGTGEETQYF
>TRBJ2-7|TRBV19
CASSILDRTYEQYF
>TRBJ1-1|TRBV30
CAWSVRASGNTEAFF
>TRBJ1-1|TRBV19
CASSFREGGTEAFF
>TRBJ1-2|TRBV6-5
CASRYRGANYGYTF
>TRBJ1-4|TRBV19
CASQNTPVKNEKLFF
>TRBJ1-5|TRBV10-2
CASSENYSNQPQHF
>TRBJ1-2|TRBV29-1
CSITGVGGYTF
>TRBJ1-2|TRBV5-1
CASSFRGGEDGYTF
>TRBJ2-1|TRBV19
CASSIGLAGLLPYNEQFF
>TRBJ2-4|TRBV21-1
CASRTGTF
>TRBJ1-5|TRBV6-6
CASTLYGQPQHF
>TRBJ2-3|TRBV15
CATGVESGRVSDTQYF
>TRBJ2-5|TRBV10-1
CASSAGETQYF
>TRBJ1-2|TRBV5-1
CASREQADYGYTF
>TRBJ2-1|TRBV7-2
CASSSGGATKLEQFF
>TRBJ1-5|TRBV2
CASGAAGGSGSNQPQHF
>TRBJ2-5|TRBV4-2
CASSQREGTTGTQYF
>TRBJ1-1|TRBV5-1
CASSLDREEAFF
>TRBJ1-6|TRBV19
CASTERGGARSPLHF
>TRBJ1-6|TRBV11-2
CASSPGRVSPLHF
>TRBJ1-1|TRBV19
CASSDRNTEAFF
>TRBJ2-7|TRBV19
CASSIGLAASYEQYF
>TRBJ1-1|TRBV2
CASVVGDTNTEAFF